The 11 T cell receptor beta chains below come from one sample, sequenced in a study of cytomegalovirus exposure and HLA in healthy donors. The PCR made use of 60 Vbeta and 13 Jbeta primers. Assay used: immunoSEQ multiplex PCR; TCRdb lists only in-frame clones, some missing. The table lists about 110,000 clones, 86% of them singletons. Sample: PBMCs. The receptors were sampled from a man aged 40-49 years in good health and CMV-seronegative.

The chain joins TRBV5-1 to TRBJ2-1, with 7 bases aligning to TRBD1. This CDR3 region has 15 residues. CDR1 SGHRS and CDR2 YFSETQ come from the germline V gene. V was pared by 3 bases and J by 4 bases, with 7 bases of the junction left unmatched. This CDR3 reads CASSSGQDQYNEQFF. The CDR3 DNA follows: TGCGCCAGCAGCTCCGGACAGGATCAATACAATGAGCAGTTCTTC.

This chain's CDR3 is CSVPRGETQYF. The CDR3 DNA reads TGCAGCGTTCCCAGGGGTGAGACCCAGTACTTC. This chain uses TRBV29-1 with TRBJ2-5; possibly TRBD1 for D (6 bases). The CDR3 contains 11 residues. In germline, CDR1 is SQVTM, CDR2 ANQGSEA. V was shortened by 5 bases and J by 5 bases, with 9 bases between the two germline ends.

About this clone itself: Other DNA sequences from this sample encode an identical CDR3 as well. The V call is TRBV5-1, the J call TRBJ2-2; D remains unclear. The germline V gene has CDR1 SGHRS and CDR2 YFSETQ. Trimming stripped 4 bases from V and 1 base from J, with 2 bases between. CDR3 length: 12 residues. The DNA of the CDR3 is TGCGCCAGCAGCCTGAACACCGGGGAGCTGTTTTTT. Encoded protein: CASSLNTGELFF.

This clone was detected once. This rearrangement joins TRBV7-2 to TRBJ2-1; TRBD1 agrees at 12 bases. There are 18 residues in the CDR3. Per germline, CDR1 SGHTA and CDR2 FQGNSA. The V and J ends lost 5 bases and 4 bases, in that order; junction bases with no gene match: 12. The CDR3 sequence is CASSQALSGQGAYNEQFF. The CDR3 DNA sequence: TGTGCCAGCAGCCAAGCCCTCTCGGGACAGGGGGCTTACAATGAGCAGTTCTTC.

The CDR3 DNA sequence: TGCGCCATCGCTCTCGGAGATCCGCCCTACGAGCAGTACTTC. It is translated as CAIALGDPPYEQYF. V and J are TRBV5-1 and TRBJ2-7; D unresolved. Germline V gene data show CDR1 as SGHRS and CDR2 as YFSETQ. The CDR3 extends over 14 amino acids. V was cut by 9 bases and J by 2 bases, with 18 bases left in between.

The chain employs TRBV6-5 and TRBJ1-1, with TRBD1 identical over 7 bases. After removal of 10 bases from V and 5 bases from J, the junction contained 7 bases not matched to a gene. The germline V gene encodes CDR1 MNHEY and CDR2 SVGAGI. The CDR3 is made up of 12 amino acids. CDR3: CATWTGATEAFF. The CDR3 DNA reads TGTGCCACCTGGACAGGAGCTACTGAAGCTTTCTTT.

The V gene is TRBV6-4, the J gene TRBJ2-1; maybe TRBD1 (5 bases). The CDR3 has 12 amino acids. The germline gives CDR1 MRHNA, CDR2 SNTAGT. Trimming shortened V by 3 bases and J by 7 bases, and 7 bases separated the two germline ends. The CDR3: CASSEQGNEQFF. The CDR3 bases are TGTGCCAGCAGTGAGCAGGGTAATGAGCAGTTCTTC.

This chain links TRBV5-4 with TRBJ2-1; D is perhaps TRBD2 (7 bases). This CDR3 contains 16 residues. Germline V gene sequence: CDR1 SGHNT, CDR2 YYREEE (reference sequence). Trimming stripped 1 base from V and 2 bases from J, with 13 bases between. The CDR3 DNA is TGTGCCAGCAGCTTGCATGCGGGGGCCGCCTACAATGAGCAGTTCTTC. Translation: CASSLHAGAAYNEQFF.

This chain uses TRBV5-4 with TRBJ1-1; 8 bases agree with TRBD1. CDR3 size: 15 residues. From germline, CDR1 is SGHNT and CDR2 YYREEE (reference sequence). With V trimmed by 4 bases and J by 0 bases, 5 bases remained unmatched. CDR3 DNA sequence: TGTGCCAGCAGCCCCTGGACAGGGATGAACACTGAAGCTTTCTTT. Translating it yields CASSPWTGMNTEAFF.

J is TRBJ2-1 and V is TRBV18; 11 positions agree with TRBD2. The CDR3 covers 15 residues. V was clipped by 4 bases and J by 7 bases; unmatched bases: 6. CDR1 is KGHSH and CDR2 is LQKENI in the germline V gene. CDR3 sequence (DNA): TGTGCCAGCTCACTAGCGGGGGGGCATCTGAATGAGCAGTTCTTC. Protein sequence: CASSLAGGHLNEQFF.

This chain connects TRBV27 to TRBJ1-5, with D unclear. Germline V gives CDR1 MNHEY, CDR2 SMNVEV (reference sequence). This CDR3 region has 13 residues. V shed 0 bases and J shed 3 bases, with 3 bases lying between them. The CDR3 sequence: CASSLSFNQPQHF. CDR3 DNA sequence: TGTGCCAGCAGTTTATCCTTCAATCAGCCCCAGCATTTT.